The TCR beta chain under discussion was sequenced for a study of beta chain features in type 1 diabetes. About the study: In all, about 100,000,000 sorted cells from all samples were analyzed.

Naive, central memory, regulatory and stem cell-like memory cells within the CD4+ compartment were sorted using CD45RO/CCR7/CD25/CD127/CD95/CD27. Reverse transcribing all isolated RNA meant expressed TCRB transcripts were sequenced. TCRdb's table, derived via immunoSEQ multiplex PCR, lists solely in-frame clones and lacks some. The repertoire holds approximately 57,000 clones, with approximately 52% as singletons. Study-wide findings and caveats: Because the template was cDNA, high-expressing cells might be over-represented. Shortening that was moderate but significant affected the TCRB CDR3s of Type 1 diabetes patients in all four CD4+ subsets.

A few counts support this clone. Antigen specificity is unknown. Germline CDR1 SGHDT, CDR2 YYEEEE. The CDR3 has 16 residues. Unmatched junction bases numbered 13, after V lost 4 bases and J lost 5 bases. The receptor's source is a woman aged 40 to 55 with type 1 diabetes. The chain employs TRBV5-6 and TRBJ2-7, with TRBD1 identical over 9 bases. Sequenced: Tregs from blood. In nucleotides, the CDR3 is TGTGCCAGCAGCCTTTACTCCGGGACAGGGCTCCACGAGCAGTACTTC. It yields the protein CASSLYSGTGLHEQYF.